Below, 9 T cell receptor beta chains from the same sample are listed, as sequenced in a study of T cells expressing NK-cell markers. Each CDR3 protein gets one entry in TCRdb, which reprocessed the 5' RACE reads and gives no DNA. The sample data list about 120,000 distinct CDR3 sequences. The sequenced sample was blood T cells: a sorted CD56 or NKG2C T cell subset, CD4+ or CD8+ T cells, or bulk PBMC T cells (not recorded which). The receptors were gathered from a woman between 18 and 69 years old in good health.

The V and J genes are TRBV4-3 and TRBJ2-2; TCRdb gives TRBD1 as the D gene, but with no DNA this cannot be confirmed. This CDR3 spans 17 amino acids. The germline V gene has CDR1 LGHNA and CDR2 YSLEER. This CDR3 reads CASSPPVQGAFPGELFF.

The chain employs TRBV5-1 and TRBJ2-7; there is no DNA to check the TCRdb D call of TRBD2. This CDR3 has 15 residues. Germline CDR1 is SGHRS and CDR2 is YFSETQ. The CDR3 spells CASSLGLAGRYEQYF.

The chain uses TRBV29-1 and TRBJ2-7. The CDR3 is 13 residues long. Looked up from germline, CDR1 is SQVTM and CDR2 is ANQGSEA. The CDR3 here is CSVHDGISYEQYF.

V usage is TRBV20-1 and J usage is TRBJ2-7; without DNA, the TCRdb call of TRBD2 cannot be checked. Per the germline V gene, CDR1 is DFQATT and CDR2 is SNEGSKA (reference sequence). The CDR3 is 15 amino acids. The CDR3: CSAKWRAQSSYEQYF.

The V gene is TRBV5-1, the J gene TRBJ1-1. Germline V lookup: CDR1 SGHRS, CDR2 YFSETQ. The CDR3 sequence is 14 residues long. This CDR3 reads CASSSTFMNTEAFF.

The V and J genes are TRBV6-2 or TRBV6-3 and TRBJ2-3. CDR3 length: 14 residues. The germline CDR1 and CDR2 sequences are MNHEY and SVGEGT. The CDR3 region is CASGLTSSTDTQYF.

The chain is built from TRBV30 and TRBJ2-7; TCRdb's D call, TRBD1, is unchecked because there is no DNA. The CDR3 has 14 amino acids. Germline V lookup: CDR1 GTSNPN, CDR2 SVGIG (reference sequence). This chain's CDR3 is CAWRAPWGSYEQYF.

Judged by frequency, this clonotype is medium-sized (0.01 to 0.1%). The rearrangement joins TRBV6-2 or TRBV6-3 to TRBJ2-7; TCRdb lists TRBD1, though no DNA is available to test this call. The CDR3 is 13 residues long. From germline, CDR1 is MNHEY and CDR2 SVGEGT. The CDR3 reads CASSPAGAYEQYF.

The rearrangement links TRBV20-1 to TRBJ2-3. This CDR3 contains 13 residues. Germline assignment: CDR1 DFQATT and CDR2 SNEGSKA (reference sequence). This CDR3 is CSASLLGTDTQYF.